This entry describes one T cell receptor (beta chain). These data belong to a study of blood T cell repertoires in COVID-19. Sequencing used immunoSEQ multiplex PCR; TCRdb keeps in-frame clones, though not all of them. Among 200,000 to 300,000 clones, roughly 87% were seen once, and the ten largest hold 6% to 9%. What was sequenced was peripheral blood. This TCR derives from a man in his fifties or sixties who had recovered from COVID-19.

The CDR3 region is CASSQIQDTQYF. CDR3 DNA: TGTGCCAGCAGCCAGATACAAGATACGCAGTATTTT. The chain has TRBV3-1 (or the pseudogene TRBV3-2) and TRBJ2-3, with D unclear. Germline CDR1 is LGHDT and CDR2 is YNNKEL (reference sequence). The V end lost 3 bases, the J end lost 5 bases, and 6 bases lay between the germline ends. This CDR3 spans 12 amino acids.